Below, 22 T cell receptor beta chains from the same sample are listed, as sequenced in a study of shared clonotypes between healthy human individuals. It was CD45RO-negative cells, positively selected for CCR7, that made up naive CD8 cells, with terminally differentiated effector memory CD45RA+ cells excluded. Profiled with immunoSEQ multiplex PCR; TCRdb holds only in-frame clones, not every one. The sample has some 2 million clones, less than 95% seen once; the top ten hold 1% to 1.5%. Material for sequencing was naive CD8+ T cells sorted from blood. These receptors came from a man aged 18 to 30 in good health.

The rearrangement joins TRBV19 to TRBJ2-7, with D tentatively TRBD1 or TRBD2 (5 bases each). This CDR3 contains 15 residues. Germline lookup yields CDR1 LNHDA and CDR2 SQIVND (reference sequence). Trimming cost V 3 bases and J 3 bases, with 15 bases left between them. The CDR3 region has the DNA TGTGCCAGTAGTATCGGAGGCAGTGGGGGCTACGAGCAGTACTTC. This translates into CASSIGGSGGYEQYF.

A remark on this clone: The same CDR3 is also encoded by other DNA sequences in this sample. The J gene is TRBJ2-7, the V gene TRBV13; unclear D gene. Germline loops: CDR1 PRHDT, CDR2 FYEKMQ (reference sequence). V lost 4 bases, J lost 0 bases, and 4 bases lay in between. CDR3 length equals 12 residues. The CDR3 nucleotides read TGTGCCAGCAGCTCCGCCTCCTACGAGCAGTACTTC. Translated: CASSSASYEQYF.

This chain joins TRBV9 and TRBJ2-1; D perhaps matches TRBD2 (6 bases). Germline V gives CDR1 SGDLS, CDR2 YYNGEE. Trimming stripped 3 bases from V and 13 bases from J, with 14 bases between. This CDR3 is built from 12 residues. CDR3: CASSGSGAQQFF. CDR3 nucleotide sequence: TGTGCCAGCAGCGGTAGCGGAGCCCAACAGTTCTTC.

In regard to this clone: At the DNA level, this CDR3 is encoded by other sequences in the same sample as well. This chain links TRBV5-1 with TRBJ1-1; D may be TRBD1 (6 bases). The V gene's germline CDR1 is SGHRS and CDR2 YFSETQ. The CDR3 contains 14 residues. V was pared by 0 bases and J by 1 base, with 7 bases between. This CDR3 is CASSLDRANTEAFF. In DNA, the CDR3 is TGCGCCAGCAGCTTGGACAGGGCGAACACTGAAGCTTTCTTT. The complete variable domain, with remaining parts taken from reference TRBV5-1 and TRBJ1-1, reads KAGVTQTPRYLIKTRGQQVTLSCSPISGHRSVSWYQQTPGQGLQFLFEYFSETQRNKGNFPGRFSGRQFSNSRSEMNVSTLELGDSALYLCASSLDRANTEAFFGQGTRLTVV.

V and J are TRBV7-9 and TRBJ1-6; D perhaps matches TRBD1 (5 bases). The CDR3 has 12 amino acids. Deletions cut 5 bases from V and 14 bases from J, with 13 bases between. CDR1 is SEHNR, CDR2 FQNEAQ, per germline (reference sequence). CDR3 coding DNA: TGTGCCAGCAGCCAAGAAGGGGATACCCTCCACTTT. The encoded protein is CASSQEGDTLHF.

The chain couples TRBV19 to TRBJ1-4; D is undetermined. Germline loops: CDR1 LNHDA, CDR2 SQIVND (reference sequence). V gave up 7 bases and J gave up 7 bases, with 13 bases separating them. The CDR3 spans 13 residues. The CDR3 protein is CASTPFPGEKLFF. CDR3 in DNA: TGTGCCAGTACCCCCTTCCCGGGTGAAAAACTGTTTTTT. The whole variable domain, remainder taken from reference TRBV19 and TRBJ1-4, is DGGITQSPKYLFRKEGQNVTLSCEQNLNHDAMYWYRQDPGQGLRLIYYSQIVNDFQKGDIAEGYSVSREKKESFPLTVTSAQKNPTAFYLCASTPFPGEKLFFGSGTQLSVL.

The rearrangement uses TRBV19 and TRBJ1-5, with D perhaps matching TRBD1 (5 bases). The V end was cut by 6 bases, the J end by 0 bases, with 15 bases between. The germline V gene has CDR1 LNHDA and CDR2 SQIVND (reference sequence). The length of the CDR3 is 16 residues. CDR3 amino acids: CASSGTSLLSNQPQHF. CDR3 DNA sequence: TGTGCCAGTAGCGGGACGTCGCTCCTTAGCAATCAGCCCCAGCATTTT.

The CDR3 DNA sequence: TGTGCCATCGGTATCGGGGAGCTGTTTTTT. This codes for CAIGIGELFF. The rearrangement links TRBV7-9 to TRBJ2-2; D is ambiguous. Trimming left V 10 bases short and J 7 bases short, with 7 bases between. CDR1 and CDR2 (germline): SEHNR, FQNEAQ (reference sequence). This CDR3 has 10 amino acids.

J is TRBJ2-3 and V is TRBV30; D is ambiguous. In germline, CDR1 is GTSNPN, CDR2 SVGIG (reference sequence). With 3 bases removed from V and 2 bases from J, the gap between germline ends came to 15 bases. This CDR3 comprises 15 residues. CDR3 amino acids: CAWRGYRRDTDTQYF. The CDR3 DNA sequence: TGTGCCTGGAGGGGCTACCGTAGGGACACAGATACGCAGTATTTT.

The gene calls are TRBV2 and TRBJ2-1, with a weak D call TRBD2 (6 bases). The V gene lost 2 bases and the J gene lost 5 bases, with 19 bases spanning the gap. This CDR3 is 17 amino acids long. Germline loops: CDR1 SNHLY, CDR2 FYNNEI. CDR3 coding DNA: TGTGCCAGCAGTGAATTAATATCGGGAGAGGACCACAATGAGCAGTTCTTC. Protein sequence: CASSELISGEDHNEQFF.

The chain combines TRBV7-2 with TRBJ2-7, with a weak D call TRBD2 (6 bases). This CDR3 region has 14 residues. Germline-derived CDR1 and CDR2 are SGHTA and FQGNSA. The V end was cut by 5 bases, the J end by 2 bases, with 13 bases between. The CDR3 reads CASSPFTGAYEQYF. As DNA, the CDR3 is TGTGCCAGCAGCCCCTTCACGGGAGCCTACGAGCAGTACTTC.

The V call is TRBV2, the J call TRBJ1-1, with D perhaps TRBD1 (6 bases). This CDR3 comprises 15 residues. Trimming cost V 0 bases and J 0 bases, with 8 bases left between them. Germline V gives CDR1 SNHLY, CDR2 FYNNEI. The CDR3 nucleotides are TGTGCCAGCAGTGAAGCGGGGGCCCTGAACACTGAAGCTTTCTTT. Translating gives CASSEAGALNTEAFF.

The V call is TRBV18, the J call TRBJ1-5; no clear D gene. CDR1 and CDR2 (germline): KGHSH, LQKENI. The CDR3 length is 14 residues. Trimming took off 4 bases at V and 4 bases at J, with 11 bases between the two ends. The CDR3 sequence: CASSRSDSNQPQHF. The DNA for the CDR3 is TGTGCCAGCTCACGATCGGACTCAAATCAGCCCCAGCATTTT.

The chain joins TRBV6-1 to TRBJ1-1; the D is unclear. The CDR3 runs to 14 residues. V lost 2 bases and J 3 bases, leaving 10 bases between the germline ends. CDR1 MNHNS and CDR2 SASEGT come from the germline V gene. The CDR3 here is CASSEWWGDTEAFF. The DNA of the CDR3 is TGTGCCAGCAGTGAATGGTGGGGAGACACTGAAGCTTTCTTT.

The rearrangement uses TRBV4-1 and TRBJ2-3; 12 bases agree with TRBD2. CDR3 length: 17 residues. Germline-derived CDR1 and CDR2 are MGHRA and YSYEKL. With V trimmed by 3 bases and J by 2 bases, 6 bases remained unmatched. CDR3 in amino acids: CASSQVGTSGLTDTQYF. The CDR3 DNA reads TGCGCCAGCAGCCAGGTCGGGACTAGCGGGCTCACAGATACGCAGTATTTT.

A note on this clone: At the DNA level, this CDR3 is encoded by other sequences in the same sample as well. CDR3 sequence reads: CASSIRDGNQPQHF. CDR3 coding DNA: TGTGCCAGTAGTATTAGAGATGGGAATCAGCCCCAGCATTTT. The V call is TRBV19, the J call TRBJ1-5; D call uncertain. There are 14 residues in the CDR3. From germline, CDR1 is LNHDA and CDR2 SQIVND (reference sequence). Trimming took off 3 bases at V and 4 bases at J, with 10 bases between the two ends.

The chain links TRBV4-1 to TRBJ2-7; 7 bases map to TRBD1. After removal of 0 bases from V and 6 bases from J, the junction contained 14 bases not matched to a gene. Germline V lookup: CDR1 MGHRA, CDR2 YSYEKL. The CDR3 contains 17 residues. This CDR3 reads CASSQDGRDRAMSEQYF. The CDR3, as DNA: TGCGCCAGCAGCCAAGATGGCAGAGACAGGGCGATGAGCGAGCAGTACTTC.

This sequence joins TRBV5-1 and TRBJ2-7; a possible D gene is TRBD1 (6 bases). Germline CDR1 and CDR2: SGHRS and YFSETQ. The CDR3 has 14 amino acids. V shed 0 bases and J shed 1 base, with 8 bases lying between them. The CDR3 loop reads CASSLDRVSYEQYF. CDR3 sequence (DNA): TGCGCCAGCAGCTTGGACAGGGTTTCCTACGAGCAGTACTTC.

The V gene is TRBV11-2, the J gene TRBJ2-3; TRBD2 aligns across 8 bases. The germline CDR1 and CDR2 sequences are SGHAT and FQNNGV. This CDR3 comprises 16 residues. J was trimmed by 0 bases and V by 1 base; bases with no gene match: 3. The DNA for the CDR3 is TGTGCCAGCAGCTTAGCGGCGGGGGGAAGCACAGATACGCAGTATTTT. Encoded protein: CASSLAAGGSTDTQYF.

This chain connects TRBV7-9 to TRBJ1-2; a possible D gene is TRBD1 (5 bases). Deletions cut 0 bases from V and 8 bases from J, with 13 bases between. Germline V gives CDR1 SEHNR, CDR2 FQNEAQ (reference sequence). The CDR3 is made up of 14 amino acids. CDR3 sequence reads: CASSLAGTLPGYTF. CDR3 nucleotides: TGTGCCAGCAGCTTAGCGGGGACCCTACCCGGCTACACCTTC.

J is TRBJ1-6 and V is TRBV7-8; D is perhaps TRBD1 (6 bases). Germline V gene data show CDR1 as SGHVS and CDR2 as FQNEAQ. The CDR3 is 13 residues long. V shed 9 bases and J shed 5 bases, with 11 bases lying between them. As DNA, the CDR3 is TGTGCCAGTCATGGACAGCATAATTCACCCCTCCACTTT. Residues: CASHGQHNSPLHF.

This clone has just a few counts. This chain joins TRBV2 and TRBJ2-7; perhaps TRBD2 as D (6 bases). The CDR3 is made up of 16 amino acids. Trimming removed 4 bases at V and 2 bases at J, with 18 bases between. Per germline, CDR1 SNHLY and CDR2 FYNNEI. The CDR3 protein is CASSGPRDGGTYEQYF. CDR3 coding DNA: TGTGCCAGCAGTGGCCCCCGGGACGGAGGGACCTACGAGCAGTACTTC.